The 23 T cell receptor beta chains presented below share a single source sample, sequenced in a study of beta chain features in type 1 diabetes. Regarding the study as a whole: In all four CD4+ subsets, TCRB CDR3 length was significantly, moderately reduced in type 1 diabetes.

Expressed TCRB transcripts were sequenced because the entire RNA isolate underwent reverse transcription. Generated by immunoSEQ multiplex PCR, the TCRdb table keeps only in-frame clones and is missing some. The sample has tens of thousands of clones, about 40% seen once; the top ten hold 1.4%. Which antigens these TCRs recognize remains unknown. Sequenced input: Tregs from blood. Every receptor here comes from a man aged 25 to 40 with type 1 diabetes.

This chain joins TRBV4-3 and TRBJ2-5; TRBD2 might be the D (5 bases). CDR1 is LGHNA and CDR2 is YSLEER in the germline V gene. The V and J ends lost 0 bases and 5 bases respectively, with 7 bases between them. The CDR3 is made up of 13 amino acids. The CDR3 coding sequence is TGCGCCAGCAGCCAAGAACGCGGGGAGACCCAGTACTTC. Encoded protein: CASSQERGETQYF.

The DNA of the CDR3 is TGTGCCAGCAGCCCCCACCTTGGGGGCGGGAGGCCAAACACCGGGGAGCTGTTTTTT. Translated, it gives CASSPHLGGGRPNTGELFF. The chain carries TRBV7-3 and TRBJ2-2; 8 bases line up with TRBD2. This CDR3 contains 19 residues. Germline CDR1 SGHTA, CDR2 FQGTGA. Trimming took 5 bases from V and 2 from J; bases not matched to a gene: 16.

This chain uses TRBV7-9 with TRBJ1-5; D ambiguous. V lost 1 base to trimming and J lost 4 bases, with 5 bases between them. This CDR3 has 13 amino acids. Germline V lookup: CDR1 SEHNR, CDR2 FQNEAQ (reference sequence). CDR3: CASSLDRNQPQHF. CDR3 nucleotides: TGTGCCAGCAGCTTAGACAGAAATCAGCCCCAGCATTTT. The variable domain in full, completed from reference TRBV7-9 and TRBJ1-5, reads DTGVSQNPRHKITKRGQNVTFRCDPISEHNRLYWYRQTLGQGPEFLTYFQNEAQLEKSRLLSDRFSAERPKGSFSTLEIQRTEQGDSAMYLCASSLDRNQPQHFGDGTRLSIL.

The chain recombines TRBV29-1 with TRBJ2-5; D is unresolved. The CDR3 runs 12 residues. The germline V and J ends were trimmed by 2 bases and 2 bases, with 6 bases remaining between them. Germline-derived CDR1 and CDR2 are SQVTM and ANQGSEA. DNA for the CDR3: TGCAGCGTTGAACAAAATCAAGAGACCCAGTACTTC. Its translation is CSVEQNQETQYF.

V and J are TRBV5-1 and TRBJ2-1; perhaps TRBD2 as D (5 bases). The V gene's germline CDR1 is SGHRS and CDR2 YFSETQ. V lost 9 bases, J lost 0 bases, and 13 bases lay in between. The CDR3 spans 14 residues. The CDR3 bases are TGCGCCATCGCAGCGGAAAGCTCCTACAATGAGCAGTTCTTC. This gives the protein CAIAAESSYNEQFF.

This clone has just a few counts. This chain uses TRBV6-5 with TRBJ1-5; 9 nucleotides match TRBD1. The CDR3 loop spans 14 amino acids. J lost 4 bases, V lost 9 bases, and 7 bases had no gene match. In germline, CDR1 is MNHEY, CDR2 SVGAGI. CDR3 protein: CASKGQGLNQPQHF. CDR3 nucleotide sequence: TGTGCCAGTAAGGGACAGGGACTTAATCAGCCCCAGCATTTT.

J is TRBJ1-2 and V is TRBV28; D unresolved. V lost 11 bases to trimming and J lost 5 bases, with 12 bases between them. The germline CDR1 and CDR2 sequences are MDHEN and SYDVKM. CDR3 length equals 11 residues. CDR3 region: CAALQMYGYTF. The CDR3 bases are TGTGCCGCCCTCCAGATGTATGGCTACACCTTC.

The chain has TRBV4-2 and TRBJ2-3; TRBD2 might be the D (6 bases). The CDR3 consists of 15 residues. The germline V gene encodes CDR1 LGHNA and CDR2 YNFKEQ. V lost 4 bases, J lost 0 bases, and 11 bases lay in between. The CDR3 DNA reads as TGTGCCAGCAGCCGGGACTTCCTGAGCACAGATACGCAGTATTTT. As protein: CASSRDFLSTDTQYF.

In this sample, this clone turned up a few times. The rearrangement joins TRBV7-9 to TRBJ2-2; TRBD1 aligns across 7 bases. This CDR3 comprises 16 residues. Germline CDR1 SEHNR, CDR2 FQNEAQ (reference sequence). The V gene end was trimmed by 8 bases and the J gene end by 8 bases; junction bases not matched to a gene: 17. CDR3 sequence: CASGRQGGFGVGELFF. The CDR3 DNA sequence: TGTGCCAGCGGAAGACAGGGCGGGTTCGGCGTGGGGGAGCTGTTTTTT.

This chain links TRBV20-1 with TRBJ2-7; D is undetermined. CDR3 length equals 11 residues. Trimming removed 1 base at V and 10 bases at J, with 11 bases between. Germline V gives CDR1 DFQATT, CDR2 SNEGSKA (reference sequence). The CDR3 region has the DNA TGCAGTGCTAGAGCTCCCGGGTATCAGTACTTC. This sequence encodes CSARAPGYQYF.

This clone showed up just once. The chain employs TRBV7-9 and TRBJ2-6; the D gene is possibly TRBD2 (6 bases). Trimming took 10 bases from V and 1 from J, leaving 14 bases between them. The CDR3 runs 15 residues. The V gene's germline CDR1 is SEHNR and CDR2 FQNEAQ (reference sequence). CDR3 coding DNA: TGTGCCACCTTGGAGGGGATATCTGGGGCCAACGTCCTGACTTTC. This encodes CATLEGISGANVLTF.

There are many counts of this clone. The V gene is TRBV28, the J gene TRBJ1-1, with TRBD1 identical over 9 bases. The CDR3 runs 14 residues. The V gene end was trimmed by 5 bases and the J gene end by 6 bases; junction bases not matched to a gene: 7. CDR1 MDHEN and CDR2 SYDVKM come from the germline V gene. The CDR3: CASSRVQGASEAFF. The CDR3 DNA reads as TGTGCCAGCAGTAGAGTACAGGGGGCGTCTGAAGCTTTCTTT. Drawing the rest from reference TRBV28 and TRBJ1-1, the complete variable domain is DVKVTQSSRYLVKRTGEKVFLECVQDMDHENMFWYRQDPGLGLRLIYFSYDVKMKEKGDIPEGYSVSREKKERFSLILESASTNQTSMYLCASSRVQGASEAFFGQGTRLTVV.

This clone has only one observation. The chain has TRBV18 and TRBJ2-1, with D tentatively TRBD1 (6 bases). Germline assignment: CDR1 KGHSH and CDR2 LQKENI. The CDR3 covers 13 residues. V dropped 4 bases and J dropped 8 bases, with 12 bases sitting between them. The CDR3 loop reads CASSLGAGDEQFF. Written as DNA, the CDR3 is TGTGCCAGCTCACTTGGGGCAGGGGATGAGCAGTTCTTC. Full variable domain (missing parts from reference TRBV18 and TRBJ2-1): NAGVMQNPRHLVRRRGQEARLRCSPMKGHSHVYWYRQLPEEGLKFMVYLQKENIIDESGMPKERFSAEFPKEGPSILRIQQVVRGDSAAYFCASSLGAGDEQFFGPGTRLTVL.

There are a few counts of this clone. This sequence joins TRBV6-5 and TRBJ2-7, with 9 bases that match TRBD1. Germline V gene data show CDR1 as MNHEY and CDR2 as SVGAGI. After removal of 6 bases from V and 3 bases from J, the junction contained 9 bases not matched to a gene. This CDR3 spans 15 amino acids. CDR3 DNA sequence: TGTGCCAGCAGCGCTTCCGGGACAGGGAGCTACGAGCAGTACTTC. Encoded protein: CASSASGTGSYEQYF.

Only a few counts were recorded for this clone. The chain couples TRBV6-1 to TRBJ1-1; D possibly corresponds to TRBD1 (5 bases). From germline, CDR1 is MNHNS and CDR2 SASEGT. This CDR3 comprises 13 residues. V gave up 6 bases and J gave up 4 bases, with 12 bases separating them. For the CDR3, the DNA is TGTGCCAGCAGGGCACAGGTGGGCACTGAAGCTTTCTTT. This gives the protein CASRAQVGTEAFF.

The chain combines TRBV7-3 with TRBJ1-5, with D possibly being TRBD1 (5 bases). The ends were cut back, 3 bases at V and 4 bases at J, with 7 bases in the middle. The CDR3 extends over 13 amino acids. The germline CDR1 and CDR2 sequences are SGHTA and FQGTGA. CDR3 nucleotides: TGTGCCAGCAGCTTGGGACTTAATCAGCCCCAGCATTTT. Translation: CASSLGLNQPQHF.

With regard to this clone: The same CDR3 can be traced to other DNA sequences in this sample. This chain links TRBV6-5 with TRBJ1-3; D is unresolved. V lost 6 bases and J 2 bases, leaving 5 bases between the germline ends. In germline, CDR1 is MNHEY, CDR2 SVGAGI. The CDR3 consists of 12 residues. CDR3 nucleotides: TGTGCCAGCAGAGCCCCTGGAAACACCATATATTTT. As protein: CASRAPGNTIYF.

This clone was seen a handful of times. J is TRBJ1-5 and V is TRBV9; D gene unclear. The CDR3 is 15 amino acids. Germline values: CDR1 SGDLS, CDR2 YYNGEE. Trimming shortened V by 3 bases and J by 6 bases, and 16 bases separated the two germline ends. The CDR3, as DNA: TGTGCCAGCAGCGGAGAGGGTACTACGGGTCAGCCCCAGCATTTT. Protein product: CASSGEGTTGQPQHF.

This clone turned up a few times. The chain has TRBV18 and TRBJ2-5, with TRBD2 matching over 8 bases. The CDR3 has 12 residues. With 9 bases clipped from V and 5 bases from J, the junction kept 5 bases outside the gene matches. Germline loops: CDR1 KGHSH, CDR2 LQKENI. Here the CDR3 DNA reads TGTGCCAGTTCAAGCGGGAGTGAGACCCAGTACTTC. This gives the protein CASSSGSETQYF.

This chain connects TRBV29-1 to TRBJ2-1; 10 bases fit TRBD1. The CDR3 runs to 16 residues. From germline, CDR1 is SQVTM and CDR2 ANQGSEA. V lost 4 bases and J lost 1; bases outside the gene matches: 7. The CDR3 loop reads CSVGFMGQGSYNEQFF. The CDR3 bases are TGCAGCGTTGGTTTTATGGGACAGGGGTCCTACAATGAGCAGTTCTTC.

This clone was counted between two and nine times. This sequence joins TRBV7-2 and TRBJ2-3; 15 positions agree with TRBD2. The CDR3 sequence is 16 residues long. The ends lost 4 bases at V and 4 bases at J; junction bases unmatched: 3. Germline assignment: CDR1 SGHTA and CDR2 FQGNSA. The CDR3 DNA is TGTGCCAGCAGCTCCCGGACTAGCGGGAGGGCAGATACGCAGTATTTT. Translating gives CASSSRTSGRADTQYF.

The V and J genes are TRBV23-1 and TRBJ2-1; 7 bases map to TRBD2. TRBV23-1 is identified as an open reading frame with a role that is uncertain. V trimming: 0 bases; J trimming: 0 bases; junction bases outside the gene matches: 2. This CDR3 has 16 amino acids. The CDR3 DNA follows: TGCGCCAGCAGTCAATCGTGCGGGAGCTCCTACAATGAGCAGTTCTTC. It translates to CASSQSCGSSYNEQFF.

There are a few counts of this clone. The CDR3 sequence: CASSPQGVDNEQFF. The CDR3 DNA follows: TGTGCCAGCTCACCTCAGGGGGTGGATAATGAGCAGTTCTTC. The rearrangement uses TRBV18 and TRBJ2-1; the match to TRBD1 covers 7 bases. The CDR3 has 14 amino acids. Germline V gene lookup returns CDR1 KGHSH and CDR2 LQKENI. After removal of 3 bases from V and 7 bases from J, the junction contained 6 bases not matched to a gene.